Below are 23 T cell receptor beta chains sequenced from a single sample in a study of T-cell memory formation after mild COVID-19. In TCRdb, the 5' RACE reads were re-called with MiXCR into one record per CDR3 protein. The sample records about 120,000 distinct CDR3 sequences, over 20% being singletons. The sequencing input was PBMCs or a T cell subset sorted from them (not recorded which). These receptor sequences come from a man between 18 and 29 years old who had mild COVID-19 (a few samples of this study predate the infection). Cell type and time point are not known.

This clonotype was counted a few times. V and J are TRBV20-1 and TRBJ2-3, with 10 bases fitting TRBD2. The CDR3 totals 14 residues. CDR1 and CDR2 from the germline V gene are DFQATT and SNEGSKA (reference sequence). V lost 7 bases to trimming and J lost 1 base; unmatched junction nucleotides: 5. CDR3 DNA: TGCAGTGGAAGCGGGGGGGCTGGCACAGATACGCAGTATTTT. The encoded protein is CSGSGGAGTDTQYF.

The chain joins TRBV4-3 to TRBJ1-1, with D unclear. The CDR3 has 16 amino acids. Germline CDR1 LGHNA, CDR2 YSLEER. With 0 bases removed from V and 7 bases from J, the gap between germline ends came to 18 bases. This CDR3 reads CASSQDGWGAGNEAFF. The CDR3 DNA follows: TGCGCCAGCAGCCAAGATGGTTGGGGAGCGGGGAATGAAGCTTTCTTT.

This clonotype was recorded a few times. CDR3 loop: CSARKQGAGNNSPLHF. CDR3 DNA sequence: TGCAGTGCTCGCAAGCAGGGGGCTGGGAATAATTCACCCCTCCACTTT. The gene calls are TRBV20-1 and TRBJ1-6; TRBD1 matches 8 bases. This CDR3 is built from 16 residues. V dropped 5 bases and J dropped 5; count of bases not matched to a gene: 11. CDR1 and CDR2 (germline): DFQATT, SNEGSKA (reference sequence).

J is TRBJ2-1 and V is TRBV12-3 or TRBV12-4; the match to TRBD2 covers 11 bases. The V and J ends lost 2 bases and 5 bases, in that order; junction bases with no gene match: 5. The CDR3 covers 16 residues. For the CDR3, the DNA is TGTGCCAGCAGTTTAATTAGCGGGGGGGCCAACAATGAGCAGTTCTTC. It translates to CASSLISGGANNEQFF.

This rearrangement joins TRBV18 to TRBJ2-7, with TRBD2 identical over 13 bases. V lost 4 bases and J lost 6; bases outside the gene matches: 9. CDR1 is KGHSH, CDR2 LQKENI, per germline. The CDR3 has 16 residues. CDR3 DNA sequence: TGTGCCAGCTCACGGGAACTAGCGGGGGGGCTCTCCGAGCAGTACGTC. It translates to CASSRELAGGLSEQYV.

This chain joins TRBV6-2 or TRBV6-3 and TRBJ2-1; perhaps TRBD2 as D (5 bases). With 2 bases removed from V and 6 bases from J, the gap between germline ends came to 11 bases. The CDR3 has 14 residues. CDR1 and CDR2 from the germline V gene are MNHEY and SVGEGT. The DNA of the CDR3 is TGTGCCAGCAGTTACAGTACTAGAGTCAATGAGCAGTTCTTC. Residues: CASSYSTRVNEQFF.

This clonotype has a handful of counts. The chain links TRBV12-5 to TRBJ1-2, with D maybe TRBD1 (6 bases). This CDR3 is 12 amino acids long. V lost 7 bases, J lost 2 bases, and 8 bases lay in between. The germline CDR1 and CDR2 sequences are LGHNT and FRNRAP. The CDR3 spells CASAGQNYGYTF. The CDR3 DNA is TGTGCTAGTGCGGGACAAAACTATGGCTACACCTTC.

This rearrangement joins TRBV4-2 to TRBJ1-6; TRBD1 agrees at 7 bases. With 6 bases clipped from V and 10 bases from J, the junction kept 9 bases outside the gene matches. Per the germline V gene, CDR1 is LGHNA and CDR2 is YNFKEQ. CDR3 size: 14 residues. The CDR3 reads CASSPTGAWSPLHF. CDR3 bases: TGTGCCAGCAGTCCAACAGGGGCATGGTCACCCCTCCACTTT.

This clonotype was observed a few times. The chain employs TRBV7-9 and TRBJ2-5; D is unclear. The V and J ends lost 1 base and 3 bases respectively, with 15 bases between them. The CDR3 is 16 residues long. Germline V lookup: CDR1 SEHNR, CDR2 FQNEAQ (reference sequence). CDR3 sequence reads: CASSLGVMLGKETQYF. As DNA, the CDR3 is TGTGCCAGCAGCTTAGGGGTGATGCTGGGGAAAGAGACCCAGTACTTC.

The CDR3 coding sequence is TGTGCCAGCAGCTTATGGGCAGGGGATGAAAAACTGTTTTTT. Translating it yields CASSLWAGDEKLFF. The genes are TRBV7-2 and TRBJ1-4; maybe TRBD1 (6 bases). There are 14 residues in the CDR3. Trimming removed 2 bases at V and 6 bases at J, with 10 bases between. Germline assignment: CDR1 SGHTA and CDR2 FQGNSA.

The rearrangement links TRBV4-1 to TRBJ1-2; the D is unclear. Germline V lookup: CDR1 MGHRA, CDR2 YSYEKL. V gave up 0 bases and J gave up 4 bases, with 15 bases separating them. CDR3 length equals 16 residues. The CDR3 reads CASSQEAPQNLYGYTF. The CDR3 coding sequence is TGCGCCAGCAGCCAAGAAGCCCCGCAGAACCTCTATGGCTACACCTTC.

The genes are TRBV7-9 and TRBJ2-3; either TRBD1 or TRBD2 may fit D (6 bases each). The CDR3 covers 13 residues. Germline CDR1 and CDR2: SEHNR and FQNEAQ (reference sequence). V was cut by 8 bases and J by 3 bases, with 12 bases left in between. As DNA, the CDR3 is TGTGCCAGCCACCGGGGGCCTACAGATACGCAGTATTTT. Its translation is CASHRGPTDTQYF. The whole variable domain, filled in from reference TRBV7-9 and TRBJ2-3, reads DTGVSQNPRHKITKRGQNVTFRCDPISEHNRLYWYRQTLGQGPEFLTYFQNEAQLEKSRLLSDRFSAERPKGSFSTLEIQRTEQGDSAMYLCASHRGPTDTQYFGPGTRLTVL.

This clonotype has just a few counts. The V call is TRBV4-3, the J call TRBJ1-1, with D possibly TRBD1 on 6 matching bases. V shed 1 base and J shed 3 bases, with 12 bases lying between them. The CDR3 runs to 15 residues. Germline CDR1 LGHNA, CDR2 YSLEER. CDR3 DNA: TGCGCCAGCAGCCAAGTGCGGGGGCGCGACACTGAAGCTTTCTTT. Translation: CASSQVRGRDTEAFF.

This sequence joins TRBV7-3 and TRBJ2-5; tentatively, D is TRBD1 (7 bases). Germline lookup yields CDR1 SGHTA and CDR2 FQGTGA. There are 15 residues in the CDR3. Trimming took 4 bases from V and 5 from J, leaving 17 bases between them. CDR3 sequence reads: CASSSTGSLAETQYF. DNA for the CDR3: TGTGCCAGCAGCTCGACAGGGAGCCTAGCGGAGACCCAGTACTTC.

J is TRBJ2-3 and V is TRBV5-1, with unresolved D. The V gene lost 3 bases and the J gene lost 1 base, with 9 bases spanning the gap. This CDR3 is built from 14 residues. CDR1 and CDR2 from the germline V gene are SGHRS and YFSETQ. CDR3 sequence: CASSSGWGTDTQYF. CDR3 DNA: TGCGCCAGCAGCTCGGGCTGGGGCACAGATACGCAGTATTTT.

This chain uses TRBV7-9 with TRBJ2-5; 14 bases are a match to TRBD2. The germline gives CDR1 SEHNR, CDR2 FQNEAQ (reference sequence). This CDR3 spans 17 amino acids. J gave up 0 bases and V 5 bases, and 5 bases lay outside the gene matches. DNA for the CDR3: TGTGCCAGCAGCCCCGGGACTAGCGGGAGTTACCAAGAGACCCAGTACTTC. Protein: CASSPGTSGSYQETQYF.

The chain links TRBV10-3 to TRBJ2-3; D tentatively fits TRBD1 or TRBD2 (6 bases each). This CDR3 has 15 amino acids. With 0 bases removed from V and 5 bases from J, the gap between germline ends came to 12 bases. CDR1 and CDR2 from the germline V gene are ENHRY and SYGVKD. DNA of the CDR3: TGTGCCATCAGTGAGTCGTGGGGGGCCAAAGATACGCAGTATTTT. This gives the protein CAISESWGAKDTQYF.

The chain joins TRBV7-2 to TRBJ1-1; TRBD1 matches 8 bases. The germline V gene encodes CDR1 SGHTA and CDR2 FQGNSA. The CDR3 contains 15 residues. After removal of 2 bases from V and 5 bases from J, the junction contained 7 bases not matched to a gene. The CDR3 sequence: CASSLTATGDTEAFF. The CDR3 bases are TGTGCCAGCAGCTTAACCGCGACAGGGGATACTGAAGCTTTCTTT.

The chain couples TRBV7-6 to TRBJ1-2, with TRBD1 as a possible D gene (6 bases). The CDR3 has 15 amino acids. From germline, CDR1 is SGHVS and CDR2 FNYEAQ. V lost 5 bases and J lost 7, with 20 bases in between. DNA for the CDR3: TGTGCCAGCAGCACCTACTCGGGGGGCGTTAGTGGCTACACCTTC. Translated, it gives CASSTYSGGVSGYTF.

This chain connects TRBV18 to TRBJ2-5, with D possibly TRBD2 on 6 matching bases. Germline-derived CDR1 and CDR2 are KGHSH and LQKENI. Trimming pared 3 bases from V and 1 base from J, leaving 9 bases between. This CDR3 comprises 14 residues. CDR3: CASSPGGSQETQYF. The CDR3 DNA sequence: TGTGCCAGCTCACCCGGAGGGTCCCAAGAGACCCAGTACTTC.

This clonotype was picked up a small number of times. CDR3 protein: CASSRGHTEAFF. CDR3 coding DNA: TGCGCCAGCAGCCGTGGGCACACTGAAGCTTTCTTT. The rearrangement uses TRBV4-1 and TRBJ1-1, with unresolved D. Germline assignment: CDR1 MGHRA and CDR2 YSYEKL. The CDR3 loop spans 12 amino acids. V lost 4 bases and J 3 bases, leaving 6 bases between the germline ends.

This clonotype showed up just a few times. V usage is TRBV5-1 and J usage is TRBJ2-7, with D tentatively TRBD2 (6 bases). This CDR3 is 15 amino acids long. Germline CDR1 is SGHRS and CDR2 is YFSETQ. Trimming shortened V by 0 bases and J by 2 bases, and 12 bases separated the two germline ends. CDR3 bases: TGCGCCAGCAGCTTGGAGGTTAGCGGCCCCTACGAGCAGTACTTC. It codes for CASSLEVSGPYEQYF.

This clonotype was observed a handful of times. Just one base apart from a much larger clone, this may be a read error. The V call is TRBV7-2, the J call TRBJ2-5; D is undetermined. The length of the CDR3 is 11 residues. Trimming shortened V by 5 bases and J by 1 base, and 2 bases separated the two germline ends. Germline CDR1 reads SGHTA; CDR2 reads FQGNSA. In DNA, the CDR3 is TGTGCCAGCAGCGTCCAAGAGACCCAGTACTTC. It yields the protein CASSVQETQYF.